This T cell receptor (beta chain) derives from a study of blood T cell repertoires in COVID-19. Sequencing used immunoSEQ multiplex PCR; TCRdb keeps in-frame clones, though not all of them. This sample has approximately 440,000 clones, with about 90% found just once. Enrolled through a virtual design, the participants were between roughly 18 and 90 years of age and came from about two dozen US areas. Participants were placed into cohorts based on the clinical history they reported. For recovered donors of Cohort 3, there were two negative PCRs, clearance, or symptom resolution. This clone was observed a handful of times. Germline CDR1 is SGHNT and CDR2 is YYREEE (reference sequence). This CDR3 comprises 13 residues. With 4 bases removed from V and 4 bases from J, the gap between germline ends came to 9 bases.

The chain couples TRBV5-4 to TRBJ1-3; D gene ambiguous. This TCR was recovered from a man in his late teens or twenties who had recovered from COVID-19. Sequences were obtained from PBMCs or T cells enriched from blood (not recorded which). The CDR3 DNA is TGTGCCAGCAGCCCCTCTAACGGAAACACCATATATTTT. Its protein product is CASSPSNGNTIYF.